Below, one TCR beta chain is given with its context. Seattle patients were enrolled during active infection and followed longitudinally. Original methodology: Amplification with reference gene primers provided the estimates of nucleated cell counts. The data were produced by immunoSEQ multiplex PCR, yet TCRdb's version contains in-frame clones alone and is incomplete. The V and J calls and clone size are taken from that table; D and trimming were inferred from the DNA. The table shows 250,000 to 400,000 clones, with 88% occurring only once. This entry comes from a study of blood T cell repertoires in COVID-19. About the study: PBMCs, B-cell-depleted T cells, or T cells provided the cDNA or gDNA that made up the material.

Sample: peripheral blood. The clonotype originates from a woman under 40 with COVID-19, enrolled during active disease.

The CDR3 bases are TGTGCCATCAGTGACAGTTACAATGAGCAGTTCTTC. Translated, it gives CAISDSYNEQFF. The rearrangement links TRBV10-3 to TRBJ2-1; D uncertain. CDR1 ENHRY and CDR2 SYGVKD come from the germline V gene. Deletions cut 3 bases from V and 4 bases from J, with 4 bases between. This CDR3 has 12 residues.